This TCR beta chain was obtained from a study of cytomegalovirus exposure and HLA in healthy donors. An approximately 130-subject validation cohort, separate from the approximately 720-subject first cohort, supplied the donors. This clone was seen more than once but under ten times. Its target is unknown. Study-wide results and limits: The investigators catalogued 150 or so TCR beta chains as cytomegalovirus-associated. In vitro experiments confirmed that a few CMV-associated chains were specific for CMV antigens. High sensitivity and specificity were reportedly achieved when the classifier diagnosed cytomegalovirus status.

The CDR3 runs 15 residues. CDR1 is MNHNS, CDR2 SASEGT, per germline. Trimming took off 3 bases at V and 0 bases at J, with 12 bases between the two ends. Repertoires were generated with immunoSEQ multiplex PCR, while TCRdb's copy carries only in-frame clones and drops some. The table has about 280,000 clones, approximately 88% seen once. This TCR was sampled from a woman in her late teens or twenties in good health and CMV-seronegative. Sequencing was done on a sample of PBMCs. The chain links TRBV6-1 to TRBJ2-7; D unresolved. The CDR3 reads CASSDEASSSYEQYF. CDR3 DNA sequence: TGTGCCAGCAGTGACGAGGCGTCGAGCTCCTACGAGCAGTACTTC.